The 28 T cell receptor beta chains below were found in one sample sequenced in a study of a mutant IDH1 vaccine in newly diagnosed glioma. For these TCRs, the target antigens are not known. Documented time point: week 23, last vaccination. The study gave 300 ug of mutant IDH1 20-mer peptide per vaccine dose, with topical imiquimod. The protocol was immunoSEQ multiplex PCR, while the TCRdb copy is restricted to in-frame clones and leaves out a portion. The sample holds more than 25,000 clones, approximately 90% seen once. The sequencing used PBMCs, collected from a glioma patient whose treatment included an IDH1 peptide vaccine. These receptors came from a man in his forties with glioma.

The chain uses TRBV15 and TRBJ2-1; D tentatively fits TRBD1 or TRBD2 (5 bases each). Trimming pared 1 base from V and 4 bases from J, leaving 11 bases between. CDR3 length equals 15 residues. CDR1 is LNHNV and CDR2 is YYDKDF in the germline V gene (reference sequence). CDR3 nucleotide sequence: TGTGCCACCAGCAGAGGGGGGAGACAGTACAATGAGCAGTTCTTC. It translates to CATSRGGRQYNEQFF.

This chain joins TRBV27 and TRBJ1-6, with 9 bases aligning to TRBD1. There are 19 residues in the CDR3. Losses at the gene ends were 4 bases for V and 0 bases for J; bases not matched to a gene: 10. Germline V gene data show CDR1 as MNHEY and CDR2 as SMNVEV (reference sequence). CDR3 in DNA: TGTGCCAGCAGTTCCCCGGGACAGGGATATTTCTCCTATAATTCACCCCTCCACTTT. Translated, it gives CASSSPGQGYFSYNSPLHF.

The genes are TRBV28 and TRBJ2-2, with 9 bases aligning to TRBD1. V dropped 1 base and J dropped 1; count of bases not matched to a gene: 7. CDR1 MDHEN and CDR2 SYDVKM come from the germline V gene. This CDR3 contains 18 residues. CDR3 region: CASSLYWWDRENTGELFF. The CDR3, as DNA: TGTGCCAGCAGTTTATACTGGTGGGACAGGGAGAACACCGGGGAGCTGTTTTTT.

This rearrangement joins TRBV5-1 to TRBJ1-6, with D perhaps matching TRBD1 (5 bases). Germline CDR1 is SGHRS and CDR2 is YFSETQ. CDR3 length: 14 residues. V was pared by 4 bases and J by 10 bases, with 15 bases between. CDR3 in DNA: TGCGCCAGCAGCGTGGGGGGGAATCACTCACCCCTCCACTTT. Its protein is CASSVGGNHSPLHF. The full variable domain, its missing parts supplied by reference TRBV5-1 and TRBJ1-6, is KAGVTQTPRYLIKTRGQQVTLSCSPISGHRSVSWYQQTPGQGLQFLFEYFSETQRNKGNFPGRFSGRQFSNSRSEMNVSTLELGDSALYLCASSVGGNHSPLHFGNGTRLTVT.

The rearrangement joins TRBV2 to TRBJ2-3, with a weak D call TRBD1 (5 bases). Per germline, CDR1 SNHLY and CDR2 FYNNEI. This CDR3 has 15 residues. V dropped 4 bases and J dropped 5 bases, with 16 bases sitting between them. CDR3 bases: TGTGCCAGCAGTGTCCGCAGGGAAGAGGTAGATACGCAGTATTTT. Translated: CASSVRREEVDTQYF.

The chain is built from TRBV18 and TRBJ2-1; 7 bases are shared with TRBD2. Germline assignment: CDR1 KGHSH and CDR2 LQKENI. Losses at the gene ends were 6 bases for V and 8 bases for J; bases not matched to a gene: 4. This CDR3 comprises 12 residues. The CDR3 bases are TGTGCCAGCTCTGGGGGGGAGGATGAGCAGTTCTTC. Its protein product is CASSGGEDEQFF.

The rearrangement joins TRBV6-1 to TRBJ2-7; no firm D call. Germline V gene data show CDR1 as MNHNS and CDR2 as SASEGT. V was trimmed by 3 bases and J by 4 bases, leaving 4 bases between them. The CDR3 consists of 11 residues. The CDR3 here is CASSDSYEQYF. In nucleotides, the CDR3 is TGTGCCAGCAGTGACAGTTACGAGCAGTACTTC.

This chain joins TRBV6-5 and TRBJ2-2; 9 bases align to TRBD1. The CDR3 extends over 15 amino acids. CDR1 and CDR2 from the germline V gene are MNHEY and SVGAGI. V lost 2 bases to trimming and J lost 5 bases; unmatched junction nucleotides: 3. The CDR3 DNA sequence: TGTGCCAGCAGTTACCGGGACAGGGTTACCGGGGAGCTGTTTTTT. This sequence encodes CASSYRDRVTGELFF.

This chain joins TRBV10-3 and TRBJ2-7; either TRBD1 or TRBD2 may fit D (5 bases each). Germline V gene sequence: CDR1 ENHRY, CDR2 SYGVKD. Trimming removed 3 bases from V and 5 bases from J, with 14 bases in between. The CDR3 contains 14 residues. The CDR3 DNA reads TGTGCCATCAGTGACTCTAGCCAGGGCCACGAGCAGTACTTC. Its translation is CAISDSSQGHEQYF.

Only a few counts were recorded for this clone. The chain employs TRBV4-3 and TRBJ2-2; TRBD2 matches at 14 bases. Trimming took 0 bases from V and 4 from J; bases not matched to a gene: 10. CDR1 is LGHNA, CDR2 YSLEER, per germline. The CDR3 loop spans 20 amino acids. The DNA for the CDR3 is TGCGCCAGCAGCCAAGAACTGATGACTAGCGGGAGGGCCAGCACCGGGGAGCTGTTTTTT. It yields the protein CASSQELMTSGRASTGELFF.

The rearrangement uses TRBV5-6 and TRBJ2-1; TRBD1 might be the D (6 bases). Germline assignment: CDR1 SGHDT and CDR2 YYEEEE. The CDR3 is 16 amino acids. Between the trimmed V and J ends, which lost 0 bases and 8 bases, there was a span of 18 bases. The CDR3 DNA follows: TGTGCCAGCAGCTTGGCGACTCCCTTTGGGGGCGATGAGCAGTTCTTC. It specifies CASSLATPFGGDEQFF.

The CDR3 loop is CASGVNTEAFF. The CDR3 bases are TGTGCCAGCGGGGTGAACACTGAAGCTTTCTTT. The chain joins TRBV7-2 to TRBJ1-1; D unresolved. Germline CDR1 is SGHTA and CDR2 is FQGNSA. The CDR3 has 11 residues. V was shortened by 8 bases and J by 0 bases, with 4 bases between the two germline ends.

This clone was observed a handful of times. This chain's CDR3 is CATSRDPSGGNEKLFF. CDR3 nucleotide sequence: TGTGCCACCAGCAGAGATCCCAGCGGAGGGAATGAAAAACTGTTTTTT. The V gene is TRBV15, the J gene TRBJ1-4, with no clear D. V lost 0 bases, J lost 5 bases, and 13 bases lay in between. Germline V CDR1 and CDR2: LNHNV, YYDKDF (reference sequence). The CDR3 runs to 16 residues.

This chain links TRBV5-5 with TRBJ1-1; no clear D gene. Trimming pared 1 base from V and 7 bases from J, leaving 5 bases between. The CDR3 totals 11 residues. Germline V CDR1 and CDR2: SGHKS, YYEKEE (reference sequence). The CDR3 loop reads CASSLSDEAFF. In DNA, the CDR3 is TGTGCCAGCAGCTTGTCGGATGAAGCTTTCTTT. Supplemented by reference TRBV5-5 and TRBJ1-1, the full variable domain reads DAGVTQSPTHLIKTRGQQVTLRCSPISGHKSVSWYQQVLGQGPQFIFQYYEKEERGRGNFPDRFSARQFPNYSSELNVNALLLGDSALYLCASSLSDEAFFGQGTRLTVV.

The chain joins TRBV5-4 to TRBJ1-5; no clear D. CDR1 SGHNT and CDR2 YYREEE come from the germline V gene (reference sequence). This CDR3 comprises 13 residues. The ends were cut back, 4 bases at V and 0 bases at J, with 5 bases in the middle. The CDR3 reads CASSADSNQPQHF. In DNA, the CDR3 is TGTGCCAGCAGCGCTGATAGCAATCAGCCCCAGCATTTT.

The chain recombines TRBV27 with TRBJ2-1; 9 bases agree with TRBD2. The CDR3 covers 14 residues. Germline trimming cut 3 bases from V and 9 bases from J; bases unmatched to any gene: 6. Germline V gene data show CDR1 as MNHEY and CDR2 as SMNVEV (reference sequence). CDR3 DNA sequence: TGTGCCAGCAGTTTTAGTAGCGGGAGCACTGAGCAGTTCTTC. The encoded protein is CASSFSSGSTEQFF.

This clone showed up just once. V is TRBV2 and J is TRBJ2-7; possible D gene TRBD1, 6 bases. V was shortened by 6 bases and J by 3 bases, with 24 bases between the two germline ends. This CDR3 has 17 residues. From germline, CDR1 is SNHLY and CDR2 FYNNEI. The CDR3 DNA sequence: TGTGCCAGCAGGGACAGACCAGGGCCTCAGACCCTCTACGAGCAGTACTTC. Amino acid sequence: CASRDRPGPQTLYEQYF.

The gene calls are TRBV5-4 and TRBJ2-1; D gene unclear. V was shortened by 0 bases and J by 6 bases, with 4 bases between the two germline ends. The germline V gene has CDR1 SGHNT and CDR2 YYREEE (reference sequence). This CDR3 has 12 residues. The CDR3 region is CASSLEGNEQFF. In DNA form, the CDR3 reads TGTGCCAGCAGCTTGGAAGGCAATGAGCAGTTCTTC.

V and J are TRBV28 and TRBJ2-1; 8 bases are a match to TRBD1. V trimming: 11 bases; J trimming: 1 base; junction bases outside the gene matches: 10. The CDR3 is 15 amino acids. The germline V gene has CDR1 MDHEN and CDR2 SYDVKM. The CDR3 sequence is CACLFRGQSYNEQFF. CDR3 nucleotides: TGTGCCTGCCTGTTCAGGGGGCAATCCTACAATGAGCAGTTCTTC.

J is TRBJ2-3 and V is TRBV2, with 7 bases that match TRBD2. J was trimmed by 0 bases and V by 4 bases; bases with no gene match: 7. The CDR3 contains 16 residues. Germline V gene data show CDR1 as SNHLY and CDR2 as FYNNEI. In DNA form, the CDR3 reads TGTGCCAGCAGTGGTCGGACGCGGGGGAGCACAGATACGCAGTATTTT. It translates to CASSGRTRGSTDTQYF. The whole variable domain, remainder taken from reference TRBV2 and TRBJ2-3, is EPEVTQTPSHQVTQMGQEVILRCVPISNHLYFYWYRQILGQKVEFLVSFYNNEISEKSEIFDDQFSVERPDGSNFTLKIRSTKLEDSAMYFCASSGRTRGSTDTQYFGPGTRLTVL.

The CDR3 DNA is TGTGCCAGTAGTACCGGGACTAGCGGGAGGGTCTACGAGCAGTACTTC. It specifies CASSTGTSGRVYEQYF. V usage is TRBV19 and J usage is TRBJ2-7; 16 nucleotides line up with TRBD2. The CDR3 length is 16 residues. CDR1 is LNHDA, CDR2 SQIVND, per germline (reference sequence). V was pared by 4 bases and J by 3 bases, with 3 bases of the junction left unmatched. Full variable domain (remainder filled in from reference TRBV19 and TRBJ2-7): DGGITQSPKYLFRKEGQNVTLSCEQNLNHDAMYWYRQDPGQGLRLIYYSQIVNDFQKGDIAEGYSVSREKKESFPLTVTSAQKNPTAFYLCASSTGTSGRVYEQYFGPGTRLTVT.

With respect to this clone: No DNA is shown, since the ends of the CDR3 on it are uncertain; the CDR3 is the one TCRdb lists. This chain connects TRBV2 to TRBJ2-7; the listed D gene, TRBD1, was not tested against the DNA. Germline CDR1 is SNHLY and CDR2 is FYNNEI. The CDR3 has 16 residues if both end residues are counted. CDR3 residues: CASSSSTVFSSYEQYV.

The chain couples TRBV6-1 to TRBJ2-7; D remains ambiguous. Germline CDR1 is MNHNS and CDR2 is SASEGT. V was shortened by 5 bases and J by 1 base, with 15 bases between the two germline ends. The CDR3 has 15 amino acids. The CDR3 nucleotides are TGTGCCAGCAGTCAAGTAGGTGCAGGATCCTACGAGCAGTACGTC. Residues: CASSQVGAGSYEQYV.

V is TRBV19 and J is TRBJ1-2, with 9 bases lining up with TRBD1. This CDR3 region has 14 residues. Germline assignment: CDR1 LNHDA and CDR2 SQIVND (reference sequence). The V and J ends lost 4 bases and 4 bases, in that order; junction bases with no gene match: 4. CDR3: CASSTRQGGYGYTF. CDR3 DNA sequence: TGTGCCAGTAGTACCCGACAGGGGGGCTATGGCTACACCTTC.

The rearrangement joins TRBV10-3 to TRBJ2-3; 12 nucleotides agree with TRBD2. CDR3 length: 18 residues. Unmatched junction bases numbered 11, after V lost 1 base and J lost 6 bases. Germline CDR1 reads ENHRY; CDR2 reads SYGVKD. Here the CDR3 reads CAISEFVTSGSKGDTQYF. CDR3 nucleotide sequence: TGTGCCATCAGTGAGTTTGTGACTAGCGGGAGTAAGGGGGATACGCAGTATTTT.

This chain links TRBV5-6 with TRBJ2-7; D is undetermined. The CDR3 is 13 amino acids. Deletions cut 2 bases from V and 6 bases from J, with 12 bases between. CDR1 is SGHDT, CDR2 YYEEEE, per germline. CDR3 residues: CASSLIESREQYF. The CDR3 DNA is TGTGCCAGCAGCTTAATCGAATCTCGCGAGCAGTACTTC. Complete variable domain (other parts from reference TRBV5-6 and TRBJ2-7): DAGVTQSPTHLIKTRGQQVTLRCSPKSGHDTVSWYQQALGQGPQFIFQYYEEEERQRGNFPDRFSGHQFPNYSSELNVNALLLGDSALYLCASSLIESREQYFGPGTRLTVT.

The chain combines TRBV28 with TRBJ2-5; D gene unclear. This CDR3 has 12 amino acids. Germline V gene sequence: CDR1 MDHEN, CDR2 SYDVKM. V lost 5 bases to trimming and J lost 1 base, with 5 bases between them. DNA for the CDR3: TGTGCCAGCAGTATAGGCCAAGAGACCCAGTACTTC. Translating it yields CASSIGQETQYF.

This clone has only one observation. V gene TRBV5-5 combines with J gene TRBJ1-5, with a weak D call TRBD1 (6 bases). The CDR3 is made up of 15 amino acids. Germline lookup yields CDR1 SGHKS and CDR2 YYEKEE (reference sequence). V gave up 1 base and J gave up 4 bases, with 12 bases separating them. CDR3 in DNA: TGTGCCAGCAGCTTGACAGGGCAGTCGAATCAGCCCCAGCATTTT. It encodes CASSLTGQSNQPQHF.